The present entry profiles one TCR beta chain with its context. The antigen is not known. TCRdb's table, derived via immunoSEQ multiplex PCR, lists solely in-frame clones and lacks some. The repertoire holds 950,000 to 1,100,000 clones, roughly 74% seen once, with more than 0.55% in the top ten. The sample comes from a study of shared clonotypes between healthy human individuals. Points from the study as a whole: Generation of non-shared clonotypes was less probable than generation of clonotypes shared by all four donors.

V lost 7 bases and J lost 2; bases outside the gene matches: 5. CDR1 MNHEY and CDR2 SVGAGI come from the germline V gene. The CDR3 spans 14 residues. This receptor was obtained from a man aged 18 to 29 in good health. Some clones in this sample may be carry-over from other donors' samples. V and J are TRBV6-5 and TRBJ2-7; 10 bases are a match to TRBD2. Sequenced sample: memory CD4+ T cells from PBMCs. Subset in this sample: CD45RA-negative fraction. The CDR3: CASTRGTSAYEQYF. CDR3 in DNA: TGTGCCAGCACCCGCGGGACTAGCGCCTACGAGCAGTACTTC.